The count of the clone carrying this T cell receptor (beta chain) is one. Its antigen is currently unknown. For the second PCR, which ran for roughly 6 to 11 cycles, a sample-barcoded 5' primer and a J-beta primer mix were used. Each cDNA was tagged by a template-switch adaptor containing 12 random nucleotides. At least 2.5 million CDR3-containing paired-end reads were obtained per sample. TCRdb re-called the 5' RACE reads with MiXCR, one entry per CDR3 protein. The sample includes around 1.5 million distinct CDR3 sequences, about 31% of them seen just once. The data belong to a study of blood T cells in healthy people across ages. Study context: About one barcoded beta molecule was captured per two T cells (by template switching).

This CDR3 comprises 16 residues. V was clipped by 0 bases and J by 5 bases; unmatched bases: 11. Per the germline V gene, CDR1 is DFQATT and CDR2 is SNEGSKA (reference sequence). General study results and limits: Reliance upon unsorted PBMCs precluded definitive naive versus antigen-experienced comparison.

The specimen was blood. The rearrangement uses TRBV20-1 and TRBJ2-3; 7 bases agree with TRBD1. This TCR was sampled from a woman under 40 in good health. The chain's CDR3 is CSARDRGTAVEDTQYF. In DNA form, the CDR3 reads TGCAGTGCTAGAGATAGAGGGACAGCGGTAGAAGATACGCAGTATTTT.